This T cell receptor beta chain was recorded in a study of cytomegalovirus exposure and HLA in healthy donors. The study ran its PCR with 60 Vbeta and 13 Jbeta primers. The assay was immunoSEQ multiplex PCR, and TCRdb's table has in-frame clones only and misses some. This repertoire shows 110,000 to 150,000 clones, under 80% found once; its top ten account for 8.8%. A word on this clone: Its antigen is unidentified.

General study findings and limits: TCR beta V- and J-gene trimming, according to a later analysis, was linked to a missense DCLRE1C variant. In vitro confirmation showed three CMV-associated chains to be CMV antigen specific. Earlier analysis found most TCR beta V segments productive about 87% or about 30% of the time.

The sequenced material came from PBMCs. This receptor was identified in a woman in her fifties or sixties in good health and CMV-seropositive.

The CDR3 here is CATGAGDSYNEQFF. As DNA, the CDR3 is TGTGCCACCGGGGCGGGGGACTCCTACAATGAGCAGTTCTTC. This chain uses TRBV15 with TRBJ2-1; 7 positions agree with TRBD2. Losses at the gene ends were 8 bases for V and 0 bases for J; bases not matched to a gene: 4. This CDR3 comprises 14 residues. Germline CDR1 is LNHNV and CDR2 is YYDKDF (reference sequence).